The clone carrying this TCR beta chain was recorded a few times. Its antigen remains unidentified. This record comes from a study of human T cells and chemical hapten exposure. Unique molecular identifiers were attached to individual cDNA molecules within the library. Each CDR3 protein is one row after TCRdb ran MiXCR on the RACE reads. The table has about 80,000 distinct CDR3 sequences, 12% to 15% seen once. This CDR3 spans 15 amino acids. In germline, CDR1 is SGHTA, CDR2 FQGNSA. V was clipped by 1 base and J by 8 bases, with 15 bases between them. Time point noted: pre-sensitization, week 0. Treatment reported: therapeutic diphenylcyclopropenone sensitization with weekly scalp DPC. Researchers sampled blood before each patch test went on. Study results and caveats: Counts of TCRs above 1 in 1000 frequency stayed unchanged with DPC sensitization. Alopecia was present in the donors, so their immune response may differ from healthy people's.

The starting material was whole blood, obtained in connection with sensitization to the hapten diphenylcyclopropenone (DPC). The chain joins TRBV7-2 to TRBJ2-1; D is possibly TRBD1 or TRBD2 (5 bases each). The TCR sequence derives from a woman in her forties or fifties with alopecia areata. Some clones in this sample may be carry-over from other donors' samples. As DNA, the CDR3 is TGTGCCAGCAGCTTAGTTGGGACCACCGTGGATGAGCAGTTCTTC. Its protein is CASSLVGTTVDEQFF. Drawing the rest from reference TRBV7-2 and TRBJ2-1, the complete variable domain is GAGVSQSPSNKVTEKGKDVELRCDPISGHTALYWYRQSLGQGLEFLIYFQGNSAPDKSGLPSDRFSAERTGGSVSTLTIQRTQQEDSAVYLCASSLVGTTVDEQFFGPGTRLTVL.